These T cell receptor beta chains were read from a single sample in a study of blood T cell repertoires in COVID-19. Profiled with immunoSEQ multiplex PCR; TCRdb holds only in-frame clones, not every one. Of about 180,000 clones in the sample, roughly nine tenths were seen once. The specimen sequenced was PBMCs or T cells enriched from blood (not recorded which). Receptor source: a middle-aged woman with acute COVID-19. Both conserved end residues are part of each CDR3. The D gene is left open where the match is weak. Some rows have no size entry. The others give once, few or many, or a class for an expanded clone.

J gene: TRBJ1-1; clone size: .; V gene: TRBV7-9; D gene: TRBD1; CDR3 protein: CASSLGLGQGDTEAFF; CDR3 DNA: TGTGCCAGCAGCTTAGGGCTCGGACAGGGAGACACTGAAGCTTTCTTT
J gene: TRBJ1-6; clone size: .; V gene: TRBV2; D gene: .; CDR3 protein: CASSANPLYEPLHF; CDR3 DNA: TGTGCCAGCAGTGCCAACCCTCTCTATGAACCCCTCCACTTT
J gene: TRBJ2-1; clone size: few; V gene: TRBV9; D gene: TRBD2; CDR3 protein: CASSGTSGRAKDYNEQFF; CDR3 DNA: TGTGCCAGCAGCGGAACTAGCGGGAGGGCCAAAGATTACAATGAGCAGTTCTTC
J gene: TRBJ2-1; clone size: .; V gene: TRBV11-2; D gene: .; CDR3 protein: CASSLNWGDYNEQFF; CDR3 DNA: TGTGCCAGCAGCTTAAATTGGGGGGACTACAATGAGCAGTTCTTC
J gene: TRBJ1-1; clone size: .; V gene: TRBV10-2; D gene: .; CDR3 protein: CASRHSRQNTEAFF; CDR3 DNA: TGCGCCAGCAGACATTCCAGGCAGAACACTGAAGCTTTCTTT
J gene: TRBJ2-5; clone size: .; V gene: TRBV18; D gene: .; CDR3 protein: CASSPSVEETQYF; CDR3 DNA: TGTGCCAGCTCACCTTCAGTGGAAGAGACCCAGTACTTC
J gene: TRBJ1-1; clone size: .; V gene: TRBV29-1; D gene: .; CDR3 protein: CSVASTTQNTEAFF; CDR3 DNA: TGCAGCGTTGCAAGTACTACTCAGAACACTGAAGCTTTCTTT
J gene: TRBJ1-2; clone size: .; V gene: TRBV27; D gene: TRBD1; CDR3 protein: CASSLRDRGGSNYGYTF; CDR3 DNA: TGTGCCAGCAGTTTAAGGGACAGGGGAGGAAGCAACTATGGCTACACCTTC
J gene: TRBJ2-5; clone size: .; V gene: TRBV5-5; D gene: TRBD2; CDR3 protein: CASSSLAGGPGQTQYF; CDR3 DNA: TGTGCCAGCAGCTCGCTAGCGGGGGGGCCGGGGCAGACCCAGTACTTC
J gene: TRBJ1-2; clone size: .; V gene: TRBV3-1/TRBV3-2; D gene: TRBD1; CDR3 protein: CASSHWDRFNYGYTF; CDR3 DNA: TGTGCCAGCAGCCACTGGGACAGGTTTAACTATGGCTACACCTTC
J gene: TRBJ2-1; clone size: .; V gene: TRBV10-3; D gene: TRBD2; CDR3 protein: CAISESASGTYNEQFF; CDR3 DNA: TGTGCCATCAGTGAGTCGGCTAGCGGTACTTACAATGAGCAGTTCTTC
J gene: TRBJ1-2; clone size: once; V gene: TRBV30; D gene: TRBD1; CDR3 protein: CALHRDSSYYGYTF; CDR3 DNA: TGTGCCCTACACCGGGACAGCTCTTACTATGGCTACACCTTC
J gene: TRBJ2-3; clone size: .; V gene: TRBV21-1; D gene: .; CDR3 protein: CASSKVPGQGTTDTQYF; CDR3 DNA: TGTGCCAGCAGCAAAGTACCGGGACAGGGGACCACAGATACGCAGTATTTT
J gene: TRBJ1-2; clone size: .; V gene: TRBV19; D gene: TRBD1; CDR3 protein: CASSTWQGENYGYTF; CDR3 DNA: TGTGCCAGTAGTACCTGGCAGGGGGAGAACTATGGCTACACCTTC
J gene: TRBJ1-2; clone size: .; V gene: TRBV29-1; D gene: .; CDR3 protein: CSVERTTRSGYTF; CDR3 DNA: TGCAGCGTTGAAAGGACTACCCGAAGTGGCTACACCTTC
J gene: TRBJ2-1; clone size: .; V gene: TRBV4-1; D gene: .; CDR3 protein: CASSQDRGSLYNEQFF; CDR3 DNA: TGCGCCAGCAGCCAAGACCGAGGGAGTCTCTACAATGAGCAGTTCTTC
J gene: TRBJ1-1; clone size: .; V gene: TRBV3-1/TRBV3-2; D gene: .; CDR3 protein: CASSQDPGNTEAFF; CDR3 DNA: TGTGCCAGCAGCCAAGACCCGGGAAACACTGAAGCTTTCTTT
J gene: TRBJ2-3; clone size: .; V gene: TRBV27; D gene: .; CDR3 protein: CASSPKQGTDTQYF; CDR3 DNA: TGTGCCAGCAGTCCTAAACAGGGAACAGATACGCAGTATTTT
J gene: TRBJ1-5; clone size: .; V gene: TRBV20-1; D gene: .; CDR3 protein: CSYFNQPQHF; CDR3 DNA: TGCAGTTACTTCAATCAGCCCCAGCATTTT
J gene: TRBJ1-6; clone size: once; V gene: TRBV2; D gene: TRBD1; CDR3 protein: CASRTGLSSYNSPLHF; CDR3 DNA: TGTGCCAGCAGGACAGGGTTAAGCTCCTATAATTCACCCCTCCACTTT
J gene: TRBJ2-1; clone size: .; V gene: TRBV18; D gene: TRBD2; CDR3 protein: CASSPEVAGVTYNEQFF; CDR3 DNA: TGTGCCAGCTCCCCGGAGGTAGCGGGGGTCACCTACAATGAGCAGTTCTTC
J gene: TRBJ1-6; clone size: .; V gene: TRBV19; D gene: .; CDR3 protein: CASSIRGRGYEGSPLHF; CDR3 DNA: TGTGCCAGTAGTATACGGGGCAGGGGCTACGAGGGGTCACCCCTCCACTTT
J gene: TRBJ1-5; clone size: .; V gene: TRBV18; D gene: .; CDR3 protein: CASSPPNQPQHF; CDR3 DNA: TGTGCCAGCTCACCCCCAAATCAGCCCCAGCATTTT
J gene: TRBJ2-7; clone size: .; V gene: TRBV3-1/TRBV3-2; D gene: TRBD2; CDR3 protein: CASSQDLLAGTYEQYF; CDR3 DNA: TGTGCCAGCAGCCAAGATCTCCTAGCGGGAACCTACGAGCAGTACTTC
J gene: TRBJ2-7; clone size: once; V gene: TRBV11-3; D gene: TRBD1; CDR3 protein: CASSRGQGASYEQYF; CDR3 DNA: TGTGCCAGCAGCCGTGGACAGGGGGCTTCCTACGAGCAGTACTTC
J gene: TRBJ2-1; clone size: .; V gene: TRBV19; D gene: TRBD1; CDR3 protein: CASSVARDSRYNEQFF; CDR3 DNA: TGTGCCAGTAGTGTTGCCCGGGACAGCCGCTACAATGAGCAGTTCTTC
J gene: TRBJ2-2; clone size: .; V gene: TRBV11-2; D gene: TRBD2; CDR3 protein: CASSMGLAGGRRTGELFF; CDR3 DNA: TGTGCCAGCAGCATGGGACTAGCGGGGGGACGGCGTACCGGGGAGCTGTTTTTT